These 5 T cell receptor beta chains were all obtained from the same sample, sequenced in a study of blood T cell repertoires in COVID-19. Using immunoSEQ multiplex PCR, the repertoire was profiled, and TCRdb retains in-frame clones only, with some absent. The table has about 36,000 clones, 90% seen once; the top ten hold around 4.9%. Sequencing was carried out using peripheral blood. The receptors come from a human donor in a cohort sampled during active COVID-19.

The CDR3 DNA reads as TGCGCCAGCAGCGTAGATACCGGGACAGGACCCAACGAGCAGTACTTC. Its protein is CASSVDTGTGPNEQYF. J is TRBJ2-7 and V is TRBV5-1; 8 bases agree with TRBD1. The CDR3 is made up of 16 amino acids. V trimming: 4 bases; J trimming: 5 bases; junction bases outside the gene matches: 14. CDR1 is SGHRS, CDR2 YFSETQ, per germline. Complete variable domain (other parts from reference TRBV5-1 and TRBJ2-7): KAGVTQTPRYLIKTRGQQVTLSCSPISGHRSVSWYQQTPGQGLQFLFEYFSETQRNKGNFPGRFSGRQFSNSRSEMNVSTLELGDSALYLCASSVDTGTGPNEQYFGPGTRLTVT.

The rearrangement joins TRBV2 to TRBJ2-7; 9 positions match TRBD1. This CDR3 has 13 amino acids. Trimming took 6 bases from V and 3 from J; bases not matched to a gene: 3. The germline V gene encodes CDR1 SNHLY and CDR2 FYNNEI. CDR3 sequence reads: CASRSDRGYEQYF. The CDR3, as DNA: TGTGCCAGCAGATCGGACAGGGGCTACGAGCAGTACTTC.

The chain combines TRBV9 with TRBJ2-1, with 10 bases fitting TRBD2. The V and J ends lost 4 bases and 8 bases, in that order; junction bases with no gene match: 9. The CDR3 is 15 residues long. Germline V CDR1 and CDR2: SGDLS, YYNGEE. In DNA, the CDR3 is TGTGCCAGCAGCCGACTACCAGGGACTAGCGATGAGCAGTTCTTC. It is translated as CASSRLPGTSDEQFF.

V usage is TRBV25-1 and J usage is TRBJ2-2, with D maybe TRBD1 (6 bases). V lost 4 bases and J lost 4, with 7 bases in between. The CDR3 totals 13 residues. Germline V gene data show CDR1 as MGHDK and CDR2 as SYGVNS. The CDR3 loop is CASSAQGTGELFF. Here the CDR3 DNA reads TGTGCCAGCAGTGCACAGGGCACCGGGGAGCTGTTTTTT.

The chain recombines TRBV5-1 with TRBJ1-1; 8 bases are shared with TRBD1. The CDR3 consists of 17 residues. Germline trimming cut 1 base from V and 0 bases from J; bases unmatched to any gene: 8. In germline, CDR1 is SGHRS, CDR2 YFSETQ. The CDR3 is CASSLRPGGSLNTEAFF. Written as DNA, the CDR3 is TGCGCCAGCAGCTTGCGCCCAGGGGGCTCTTTGAACACTGAAGCTTTCTTT.